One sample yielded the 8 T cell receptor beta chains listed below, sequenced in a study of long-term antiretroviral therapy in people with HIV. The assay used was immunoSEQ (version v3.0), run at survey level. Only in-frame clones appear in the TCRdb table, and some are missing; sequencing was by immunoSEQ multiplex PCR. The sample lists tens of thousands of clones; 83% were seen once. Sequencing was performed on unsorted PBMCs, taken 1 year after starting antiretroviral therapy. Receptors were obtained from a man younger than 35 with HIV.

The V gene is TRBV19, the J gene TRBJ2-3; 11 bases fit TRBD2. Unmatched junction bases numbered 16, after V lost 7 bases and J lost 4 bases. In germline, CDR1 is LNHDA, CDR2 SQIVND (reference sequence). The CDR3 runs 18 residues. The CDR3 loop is CASTLRSNSGRGADTQYF. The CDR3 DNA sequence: TGTGCCAGTACCCTCAGGTCAAATAGCGGGAGGGGTGCAGATACGCAGTATTTT.

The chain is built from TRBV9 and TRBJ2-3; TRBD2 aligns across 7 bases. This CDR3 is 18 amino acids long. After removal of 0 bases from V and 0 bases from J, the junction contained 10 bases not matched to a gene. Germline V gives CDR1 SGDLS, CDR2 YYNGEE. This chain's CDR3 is CASSVARSGVTSTDTQYF. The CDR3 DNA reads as TGTGCCAGCAGCGTAGCTAGGAGCGGGGTTACTAGCACAGATACGCAGTATTTT.

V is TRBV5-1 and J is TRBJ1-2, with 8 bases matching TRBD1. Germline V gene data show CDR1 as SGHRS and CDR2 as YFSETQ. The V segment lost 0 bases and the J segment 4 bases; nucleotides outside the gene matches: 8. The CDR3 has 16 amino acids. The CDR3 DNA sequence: TGCGCCAGCAGCTTGGAGCCAGGGGGCGTAAGCTATGGCTACACCTTC. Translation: CASSLEPGGVSYGYTF.

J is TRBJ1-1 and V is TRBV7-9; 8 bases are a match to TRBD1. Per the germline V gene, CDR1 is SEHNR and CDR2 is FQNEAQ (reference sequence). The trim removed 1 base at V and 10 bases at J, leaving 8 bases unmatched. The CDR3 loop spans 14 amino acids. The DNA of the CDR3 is TGTGCCAGCAGCTTAGGGGTAAAGGGGACAGGAGCTTTCTTT. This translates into CASSLGVKGTGAFF. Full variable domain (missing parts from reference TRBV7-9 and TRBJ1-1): DTGVSQNPRHKITKRGQNVTFRCDPISEHNRLYWYRQTLGQGPEFLTYFQNEAQLEKSRLLSDRFSAERPKGSFSTLEIQRTEQGDSAMYLCASSLGVKGTGAFFGQGTRLTVV.

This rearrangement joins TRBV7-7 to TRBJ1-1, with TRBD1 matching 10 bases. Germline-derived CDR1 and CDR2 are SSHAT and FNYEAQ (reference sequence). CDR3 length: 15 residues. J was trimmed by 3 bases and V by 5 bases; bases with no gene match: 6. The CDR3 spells CASSPPDRGHTEAFF. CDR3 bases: TGTGCCAGCAGCCCGCCTGACAGGGGGCACACTGAAGCTTTCTTT. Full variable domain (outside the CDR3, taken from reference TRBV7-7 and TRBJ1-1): GAGVSQSPRYKVTKRGQDVTLRCDPISSHATLYWYQQALGQGPEFLTYFNYEAQPDKSGLPSDRFSAERPEGSISTLTIQRTEQRDSAMYRCASSPPDRGHTEAFFGQGTRLTVV.

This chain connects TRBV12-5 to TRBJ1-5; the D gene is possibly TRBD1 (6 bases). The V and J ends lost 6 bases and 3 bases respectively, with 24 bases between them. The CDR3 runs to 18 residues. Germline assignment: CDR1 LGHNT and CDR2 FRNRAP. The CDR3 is CASGYWAWEGVNNQPQHF. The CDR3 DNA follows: TGTGCTAGTGGATATTGGGCCTGGGAGGGGGTGAACAATCAGCCCCAGCATTTT.

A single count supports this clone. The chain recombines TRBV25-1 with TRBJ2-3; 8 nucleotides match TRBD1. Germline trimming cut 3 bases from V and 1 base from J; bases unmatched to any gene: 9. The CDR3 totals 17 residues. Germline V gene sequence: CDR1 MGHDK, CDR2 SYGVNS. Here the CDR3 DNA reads TGTGCCAGCAGTGATATTGCGACAGGGGTTCGCACAGATACGCAGTATTTT. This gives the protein CASSDIATGVRTDTQYF.

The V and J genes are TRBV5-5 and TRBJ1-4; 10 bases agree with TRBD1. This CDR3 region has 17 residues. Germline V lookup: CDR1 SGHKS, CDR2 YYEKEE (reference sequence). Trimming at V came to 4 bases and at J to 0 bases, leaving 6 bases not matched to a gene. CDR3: CASSGTGTGATNEKLFF. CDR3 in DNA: TGTGCCAGCAGCGGAACTGGGACAGGGGCAACTAATGAAAAACTGTTTTTT.